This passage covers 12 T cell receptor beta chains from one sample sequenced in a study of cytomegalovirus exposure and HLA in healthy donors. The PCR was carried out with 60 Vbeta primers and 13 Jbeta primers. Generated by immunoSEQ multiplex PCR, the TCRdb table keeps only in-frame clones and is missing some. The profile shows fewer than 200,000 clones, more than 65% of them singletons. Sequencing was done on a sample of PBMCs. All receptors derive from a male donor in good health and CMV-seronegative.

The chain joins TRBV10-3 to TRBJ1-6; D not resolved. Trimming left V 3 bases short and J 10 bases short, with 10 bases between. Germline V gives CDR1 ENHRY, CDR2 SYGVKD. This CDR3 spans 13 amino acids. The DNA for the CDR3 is TGTGCCATCAGTGACCCAGGCGGGTCACCCCTCCACTTT. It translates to CAISDPGGSPLHF.

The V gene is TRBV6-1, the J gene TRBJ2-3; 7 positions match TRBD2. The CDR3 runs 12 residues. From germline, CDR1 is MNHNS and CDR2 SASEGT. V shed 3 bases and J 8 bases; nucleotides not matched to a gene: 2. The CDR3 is CASSDAGVTQYF. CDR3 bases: TGTGCCAGCAGTGACGCGGGGGTTACGCAGTATTTT.

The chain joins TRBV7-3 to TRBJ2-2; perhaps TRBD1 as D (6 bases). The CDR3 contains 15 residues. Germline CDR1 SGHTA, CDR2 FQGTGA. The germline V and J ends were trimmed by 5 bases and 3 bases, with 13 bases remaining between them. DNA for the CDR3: TGTGCCAGCAGCGCACAGGGACGGGACACCGGGGAGCTGTTTTTT. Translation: CASSAQGRDTGELFF.

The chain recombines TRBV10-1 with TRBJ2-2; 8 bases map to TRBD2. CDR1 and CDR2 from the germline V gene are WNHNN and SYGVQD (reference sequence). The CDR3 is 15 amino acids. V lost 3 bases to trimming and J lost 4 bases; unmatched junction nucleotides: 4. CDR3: CASSEGGGSTGELFF. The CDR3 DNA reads TGCGCCAGCAGTGAAGGCGGGGGGAGCACCGGGGAGCTGTTTTTT.

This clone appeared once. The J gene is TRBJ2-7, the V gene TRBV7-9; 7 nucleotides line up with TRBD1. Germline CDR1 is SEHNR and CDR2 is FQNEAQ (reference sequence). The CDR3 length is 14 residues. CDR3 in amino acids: CSTTTGTNPYEQYF. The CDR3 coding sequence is TGTTCCACGACGACAGGGACAAATCCATACGAGCAGTACTTC.

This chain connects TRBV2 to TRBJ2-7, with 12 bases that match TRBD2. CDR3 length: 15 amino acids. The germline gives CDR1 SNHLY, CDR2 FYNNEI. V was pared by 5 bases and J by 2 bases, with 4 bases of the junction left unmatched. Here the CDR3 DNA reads TGTGCCAGCAGTCCCCGGACTAGCGGGACCTACGAGCAGTACTTC. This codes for CASSPRTSGTYEQYF.

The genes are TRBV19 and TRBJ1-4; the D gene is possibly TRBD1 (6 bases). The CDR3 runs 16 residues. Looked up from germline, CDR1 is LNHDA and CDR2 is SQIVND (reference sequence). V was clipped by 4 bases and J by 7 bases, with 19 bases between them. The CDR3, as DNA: TGTGCCAGTAGTACCTCGCGGGGGGCTTATTCTGAAAAACTGTTTTTT. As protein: CASSTSRGAYSEKLFF.

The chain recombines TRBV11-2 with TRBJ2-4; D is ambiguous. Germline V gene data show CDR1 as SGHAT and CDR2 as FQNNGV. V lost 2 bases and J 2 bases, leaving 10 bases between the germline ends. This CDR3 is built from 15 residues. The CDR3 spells CASSLQAKTKNIQYF. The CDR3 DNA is TGTGCCAGCAGCTTACAGGCGAAGACCAAAAACATTCAGTACTTC.

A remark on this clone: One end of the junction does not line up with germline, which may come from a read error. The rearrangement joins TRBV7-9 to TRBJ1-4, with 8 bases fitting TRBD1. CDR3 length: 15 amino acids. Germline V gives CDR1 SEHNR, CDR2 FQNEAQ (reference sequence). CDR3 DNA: TGTTCCAGCAGCCGGGGGACAGGCAAAAATGAAAAACTGTTTTTT. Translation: CSSSRGTGKNEKLFF. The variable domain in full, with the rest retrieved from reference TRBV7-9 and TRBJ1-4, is DTGVSQNPRHKITKRGQNVTFRCDPISEHNRLYWYRQTLGQGPEFLTYFQNEAQLEKSRLLSDRFSAERPKGSFSTLEIQRTEQGDSAMYLCSSSRGTGKNEKLFFGSGTQLSVL.

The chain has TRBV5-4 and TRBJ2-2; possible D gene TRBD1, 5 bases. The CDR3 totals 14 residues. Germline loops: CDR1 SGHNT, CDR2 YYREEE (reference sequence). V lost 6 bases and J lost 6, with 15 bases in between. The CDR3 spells CASTRDSGAGELFF. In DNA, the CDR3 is TGTGCCAGCACCCGCGACAGTGGAGCCGGGGAGCTGTTTTTT.

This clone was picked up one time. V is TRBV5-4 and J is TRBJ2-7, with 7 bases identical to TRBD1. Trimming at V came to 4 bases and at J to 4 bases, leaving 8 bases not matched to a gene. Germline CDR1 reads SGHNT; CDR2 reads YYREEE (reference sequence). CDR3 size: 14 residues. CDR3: CASSGRQGRYEQYF. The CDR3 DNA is TGTGCCAGCAGCGGTCGACAGGGTCGGTACGAGCAGTACTTC.

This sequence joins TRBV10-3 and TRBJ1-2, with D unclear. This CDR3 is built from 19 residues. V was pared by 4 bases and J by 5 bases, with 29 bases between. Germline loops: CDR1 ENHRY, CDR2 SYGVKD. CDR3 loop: CAISVPGGRTTTAIYGYTF. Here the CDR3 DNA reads TGTGCCATCAGTGTACCCGGAGGCCGAACGACCACAGCGATATATGGCTACACCTTC.